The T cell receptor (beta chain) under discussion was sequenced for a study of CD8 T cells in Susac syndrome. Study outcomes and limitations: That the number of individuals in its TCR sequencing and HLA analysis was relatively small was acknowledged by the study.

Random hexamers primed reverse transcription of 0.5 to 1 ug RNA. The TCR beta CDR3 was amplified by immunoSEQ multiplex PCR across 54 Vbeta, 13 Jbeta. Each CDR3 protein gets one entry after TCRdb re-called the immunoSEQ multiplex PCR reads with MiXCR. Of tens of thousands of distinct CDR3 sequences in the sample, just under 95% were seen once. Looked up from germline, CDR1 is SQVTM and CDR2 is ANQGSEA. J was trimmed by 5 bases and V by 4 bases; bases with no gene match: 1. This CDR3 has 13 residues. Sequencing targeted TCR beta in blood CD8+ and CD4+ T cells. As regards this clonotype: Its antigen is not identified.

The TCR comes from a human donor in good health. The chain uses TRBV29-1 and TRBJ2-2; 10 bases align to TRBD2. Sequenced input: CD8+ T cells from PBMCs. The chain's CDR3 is CSVVGLATGELFF. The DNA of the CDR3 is TGCAGCGTTGTGGGACTAGCGACCGGGGAGCTGTTTTTT.